The 14 T cell receptor beta chains below were found in one sample sequenced in a study of early T cells in non-severe SARS-CoV-2 infection. TCRdb re-called the 5' RACE reads with MiXCR, one entry per CDR3 protein. The sample holds over 50,000 distinct CDR3 sequences, over 10% seen once. The sequencing sample was made of whole blood. These TCRs come from an adult who was a healthcare worker with PCR-confirmed SARS-CoV-2 infection or an uninfected control (not recorded which).

The genes are TRBV30 and TRBJ2-1; D unresolved. The germline V gene has CDR1 GTSNPN and CDR2 SVGIG (reference sequence). The CDR3 is 15 amino acids. Trimming pared 0 bases from V and 0 bases from J, leaving 9 bases between. The CDR3 spells CAWSVSRTSYNEQFF. In DNA, the CDR3 is TGTGCCTGGAGTGTATCCAGGACCTCCTACAATGAGCAGTTCTTC.

This clonotype was counted many times. This chain links TRBV19 with TRBJ2-3; 7 nucleotides agree with TRBD2. Per germline, CDR1 LNHDA and CDR2 SQIVND (reference sequence). The CDR3 runs 12 residues. J gave up 9 bases and V 3 bases, and 3 bases lay outside the gene matches. This CDR3 is CASSMRENTQYF. The CDR3 DNA is TGTGCCAGTAGTATGCGGGAGAACACGCAGTATTTT.

This clonotype was seen repeatedly, ten times or more. V usage is TRBV29-1 and J usage is TRBJ2-1; D is uncertain. The V end lost 5 bases, the J end lost 6 bases, and 11 bases lay between the germline ends. Germline values: CDR1 SQVTM, CDR2 ANQGSEA. CDR3 length: 12 amino acids. CDR3 protein: CSVSLGSNEQFF. The CDR3 nucleotides read TGCAGCGTTTCTCTGGGGTCCAATGAGCAGTTCTTC.

This rearrangement joins TRBV13 to TRBJ2-7, with D perhaps matching TRBD1 (5 bases). Trimming removed 2 bases from V and 1 base from J, with 9 bases in between. The CDR3 runs to 14 residues. CDR1 and CDR2 from the germline V gene are PRHDT and FYEKMQ (reference sequence). In DNA, the CDR3 is TGTGCCAGCAGCTTATCAGGGCTTTCCTACGAGCAGTACTTC. This codes for CASSLSGLSYEQYF.

This clonotype was seen a single time. A much larger clonotype is one base distant, so this may be a read error. The V and J genes are TRBV9 and TRBJ1-1, with 7 bases matching TRBD1. With 2 bases clipped from V and 4 bases from J, the junction kept 17 bases outside the gene matches. The CDR3 covers 18 residues. Per the germline V gene, CDR1 is SGDLS and CDR2 is YYNGEE. The CDR3 loop reads CASSVHGQVNPKVTEAFF. The DNA of the CDR3 is TGTGCCAGCAGCGTCCACGGACAGGTCAACCCGAAGGTCACTGAAGCTTTCTTT.

This clonotype occurred many times. The J gene is TRBJ2-1, the V gene TRBV29-1; possibly TRBD1 for D (5 bases). Trimming left V 8 bases short and J 4 bases short, with 18 bases between. This CDR3 contains 14 residues. Germline CDR1 reads SQVTM; CDR2 reads ANQGSEA. This chain's CDR3 is CSTRLGQGYNEQFF. The DNA of the CDR3 is TGCAGCACCCGACTTGGGCAGGGATACAATGAGCAGTTCTTC.

The chain joins TRBV5-1 to TRBJ1-6; D is unclear. This CDR3 is 15 amino acids long. Per germline, CDR1 SGHRS and CDR2 YFSETQ. The ends were cut back, 2 bases at V and 8 bases at J, with 14 bases in the middle. CDR3 sequence reads: CASSFGPGKDSPLHF. DNA of the CDR3: TGCGCCAGCAGCTTCGGACCGGGCAAGGATTCACCCCTCCACTTT.

CDR3: CASRTPQGRHAYEQYF. The DNA for the CDR3 is TGTGCCAGCAGAACCCCTCAGGGAAGGCATGCCTACGAGCAGTACTTC. The V gene is TRBV6-2 or TRBV6-3, the J gene TRBJ2-7, with D tentatively TRBD1 (5 bases). V was cut by 6 bases and J by 2 bases, with 20 bases left in between. The CDR3 consists of 16 residues. The germline CDR1 and CDR2 sequences are MNHEY and SVGEGT.

This clonotype has at least ten counts. The V gene is TRBV19, the J gene TRBJ2-5, with 7 bases aligning to TRBD1. The CDR3 runs 15 residues. CDR1 and CDR2 from the germline V gene are LNHDA and SQIVND (reference sequence). V dropped 9 bases and J dropped 0; count of bases not matched to a gene: 10. The chain's CDR3 is CASKPGQSYQETQYF. The CDR3 DNA reads TGTGCCAGCAAGCCGGGACAGAGCTACCAAGAGACCCAGTACTTC.

This clonotype was counted ten times or more. CDR3 sequence reads: CASSFRAGGPEQYF. The CDR3 coding sequence is TGTGCCAGCAGCTTCCGCGCGGGAGGGCCCGAGCAGTACTTC. The J gene is TRBJ2-7, the V gene TRBV5-5; 9 nucleotides align to TRBD2. After removal of 2 bases from V and 6 bases from J, the junction contained 6 bases not matched to a gene. Germline CDR1 and CDR2: SGHKS and YYEKEE (reference sequence). The CDR3 covers 14 residues.

This clonotype was counted ten times or more. V gene TRBV19 combines with J gene TRBJ2-1, with D perhaps TRBD2 (6 bases). Germline-derived CDR1 and CDR2 are LNHDA and SQIVND (reference sequence). This CDR3 is built from 15 residues. V was cut by 0 bases and J by 1 base, with 7 bases left in between. CDR3: CASSIEGGSYNEQFF. CDR3 sequence (DNA): TGTGCCAGTAGTATAGAGGGGGGATCCTACAATGAGCAGTTCTTC.

This clonotype was seen ten or more times. The rearrangement joins TRBV12-3 or TRBV12-4 to TRBJ2-1; D gene ambiguous. V lost 7 bases, J lost 4 bases, and 14 bases lay in between. The CDR3 consists of 14 residues. In DNA, the CDR3 is TGTGCCAGCACTCTTGGGTCTTGGTACAATGAGCAGTTCTTC. Translating it yields CASTLGSWYNEQFF.

This clonotype ranks as medium-sized. This sequence joins TRBV29-1 and TRBJ2-1, with unresolved D. This CDR3 spans 14 amino acids. The germline V and J ends were trimmed by 1 base and 8 bases, with 15 bases remaining between them. Germline V lookup: CDR1 SQVTM, CDR2 ANQGSEA. CDR3 DNA: TGCAGCGTTGAAGGGTGGGCCCTTGGGGATGAGCAGTTCTTC. Translation gives CSVEGWALGDEQFF.

This clonotype was counted only a few times. The V call is TRBV11-1, the J call TRBJ2-1, with 13 bases fitting TRBD2. Trimming at V came to 5 bases and at J to 0 bases, leaving 16 bases not matched to a gene. The CDR3 has 21 residues. In germline, CDR1 is SGHAT, CDR2 FQDESV (reference sequence). In DNA, the CDR3 is TGTGCCAGCAGCCCCACCCGGAGGACTAGCGGGAGACCAAGCTCCTACAATGAGCAGTTCTTC. Translation: CASSPTRRTSGRPSSYNEQFF. Looking up the rest from reference TRBV11-1 and TRBJ2-1 gives the full variable domain: EAEVAQSPRYKITEKSQAVAFWCDPISGHATLYWYRQILGQGPELLVQFQDESVVDDSQLPKDRFSAERLKGVDSTLKIQPAELGDSAMYLCASSPTRRTSGRPSSYNEQFFGPGTRLTVL.